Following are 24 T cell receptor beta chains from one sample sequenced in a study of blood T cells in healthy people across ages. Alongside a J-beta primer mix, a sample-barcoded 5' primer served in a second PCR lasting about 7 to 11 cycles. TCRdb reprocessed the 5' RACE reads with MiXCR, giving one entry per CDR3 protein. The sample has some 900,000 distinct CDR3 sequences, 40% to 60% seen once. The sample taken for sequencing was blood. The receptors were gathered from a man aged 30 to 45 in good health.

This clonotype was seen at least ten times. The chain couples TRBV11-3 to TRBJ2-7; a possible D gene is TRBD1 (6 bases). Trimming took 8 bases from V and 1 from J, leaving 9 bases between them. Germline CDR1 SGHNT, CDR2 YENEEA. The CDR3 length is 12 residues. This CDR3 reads CASSTGSYEQYF. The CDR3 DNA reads TGTGCCAGCTCGACAGGTTCCTACGAGCAGTACTTC. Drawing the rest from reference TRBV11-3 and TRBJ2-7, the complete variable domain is EAGVVQSPRYKIIEKKQPVAFWCNPISGHNTLYWYLQNLGQGPELLIRYENEEAVDDSQLPKDRFSAERLKGVDSTLKIQPAELGDSAVYLCASSTGSYEQYFGPGTRLTVT.

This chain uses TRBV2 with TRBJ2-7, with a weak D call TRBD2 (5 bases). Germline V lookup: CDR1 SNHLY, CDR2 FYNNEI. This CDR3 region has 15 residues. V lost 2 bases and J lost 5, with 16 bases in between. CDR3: CASSELVGPGNEQYF. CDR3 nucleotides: TGTGCCAGCAGTGAATTGGTGGGTCCGGGGAACGAGCAGTACTTC.

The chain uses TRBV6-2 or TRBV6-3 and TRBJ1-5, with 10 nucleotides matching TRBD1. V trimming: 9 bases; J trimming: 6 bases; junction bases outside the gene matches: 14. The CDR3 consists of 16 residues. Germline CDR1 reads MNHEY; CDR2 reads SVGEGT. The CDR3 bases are TGTGCCAGTAAGATGACAGGGGGCGGGCAGTTTCAGCCCCAGCATTTT. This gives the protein CASKMTGGGQFQPQHF.

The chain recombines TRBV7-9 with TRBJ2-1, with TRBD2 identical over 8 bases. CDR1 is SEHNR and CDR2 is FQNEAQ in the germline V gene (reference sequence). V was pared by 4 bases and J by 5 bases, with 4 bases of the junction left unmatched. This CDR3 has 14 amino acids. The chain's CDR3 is CASSSGGPNNEQFF. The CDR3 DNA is TGTGCCAGCAGCTCGGGGGGGCCGAACAATGAGCAGTTCTTC.

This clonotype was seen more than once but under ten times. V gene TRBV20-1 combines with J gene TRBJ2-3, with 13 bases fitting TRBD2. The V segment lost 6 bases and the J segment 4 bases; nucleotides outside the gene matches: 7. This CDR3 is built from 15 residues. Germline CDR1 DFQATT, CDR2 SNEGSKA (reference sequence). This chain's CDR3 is CSALTSGGAADTQYF. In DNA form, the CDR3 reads TGCAGTGCCTTAACTAGCGGGGGGGCGGCAGATACGCAGTATTTT.

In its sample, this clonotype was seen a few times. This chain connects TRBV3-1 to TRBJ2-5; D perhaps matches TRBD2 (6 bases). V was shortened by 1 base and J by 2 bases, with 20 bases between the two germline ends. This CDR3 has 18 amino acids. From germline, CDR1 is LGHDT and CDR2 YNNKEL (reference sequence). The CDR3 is CASSQVLLGGAEQETQYF. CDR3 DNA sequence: TGTGCCAGCAGCCAAGTCCTCCTTGGCGGGGCAGAACAAGAGACCCAGTACTTC.

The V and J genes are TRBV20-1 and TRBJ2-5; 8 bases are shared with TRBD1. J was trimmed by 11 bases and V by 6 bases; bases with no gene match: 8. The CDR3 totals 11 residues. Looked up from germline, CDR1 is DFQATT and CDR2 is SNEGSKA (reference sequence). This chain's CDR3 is CSAEGQAEQYF. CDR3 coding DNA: TGCAGTGCCGAGGGACAGGCGGAGCAGTACTTC.

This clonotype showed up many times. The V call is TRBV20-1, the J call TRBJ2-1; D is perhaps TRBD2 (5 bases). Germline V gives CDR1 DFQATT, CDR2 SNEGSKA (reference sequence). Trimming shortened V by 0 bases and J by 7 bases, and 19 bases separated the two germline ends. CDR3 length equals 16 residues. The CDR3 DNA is TGCAGTGCTAGAGATCACCGATCGGGGAACCTTAATGAGCAGTTCTTC. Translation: CSARDHRSGNLNEQFF.

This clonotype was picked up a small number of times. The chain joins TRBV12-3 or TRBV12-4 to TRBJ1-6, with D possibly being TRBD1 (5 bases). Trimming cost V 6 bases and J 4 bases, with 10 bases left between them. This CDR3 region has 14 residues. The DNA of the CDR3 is TGTGCCAGCAGCCCGGGACGTTATAATTCACCCCTCCACTTT. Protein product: CASSPGRYNSPLHF.

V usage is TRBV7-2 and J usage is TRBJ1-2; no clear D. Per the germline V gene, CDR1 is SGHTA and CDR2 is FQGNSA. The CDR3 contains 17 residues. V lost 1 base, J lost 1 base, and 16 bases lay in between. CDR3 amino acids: CASSLGTRGSRNYGYTF. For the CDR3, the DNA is TGTGCCAGCAGCTTAGGGACTCGTGGCTCCCGTAACTATGGCTACACCTTC.

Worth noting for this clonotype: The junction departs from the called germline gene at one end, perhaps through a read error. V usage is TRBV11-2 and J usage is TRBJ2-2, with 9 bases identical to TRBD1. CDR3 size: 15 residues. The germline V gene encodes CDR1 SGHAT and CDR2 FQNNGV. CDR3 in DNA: TGTGCCAGCAGCTCCGGGACAGGGAACTCCGGGGAGCTGTTTTTT. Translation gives CASSSGTGNSGELFF.

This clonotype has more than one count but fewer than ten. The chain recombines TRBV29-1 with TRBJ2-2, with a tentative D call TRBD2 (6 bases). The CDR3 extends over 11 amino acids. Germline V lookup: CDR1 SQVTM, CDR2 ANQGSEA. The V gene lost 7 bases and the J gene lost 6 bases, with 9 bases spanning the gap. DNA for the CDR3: TGCAGCGGCTGGGAGGCCGGGGAGCTGTTTTTT. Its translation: CSGWEAGELFF.

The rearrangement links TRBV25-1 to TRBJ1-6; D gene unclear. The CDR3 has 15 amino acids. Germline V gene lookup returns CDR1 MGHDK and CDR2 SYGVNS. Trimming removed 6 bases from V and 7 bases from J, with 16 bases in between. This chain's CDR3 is CASRGPTLGNSPLHF. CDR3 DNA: TGTGCCAGCAGGGGCCCGACCCTTGGGAATTCACCCCTCCACTTT.

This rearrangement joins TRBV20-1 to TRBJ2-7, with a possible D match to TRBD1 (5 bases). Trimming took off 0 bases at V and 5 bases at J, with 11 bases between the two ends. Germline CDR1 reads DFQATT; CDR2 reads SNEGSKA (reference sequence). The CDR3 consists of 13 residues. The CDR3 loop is CSARDRPGNEQYF. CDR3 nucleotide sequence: TGCAGTGCTAGAGATAGGCCAGGGAACGAGCAGTACTTC.

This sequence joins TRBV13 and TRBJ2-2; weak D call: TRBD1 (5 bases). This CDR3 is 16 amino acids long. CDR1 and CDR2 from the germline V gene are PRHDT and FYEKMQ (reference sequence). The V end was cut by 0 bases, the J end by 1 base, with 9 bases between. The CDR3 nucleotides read TGTGCCAGCAGCTTAGGTGACAGAGAGAACACCGGGGAGCTGTTTTTT. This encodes CASSLGDRENTGELFF. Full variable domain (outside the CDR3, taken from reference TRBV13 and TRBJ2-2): AAGVIQSPRHLIKEKRETATLKCYPIPRHDTVYWYQQGPGQDPQFLISFYEKMQSDKGSIPDRFSAQQFSDYHSELNMSSLELGDSALYFCASSLGDRENTGELFFGEGSRLTVL.

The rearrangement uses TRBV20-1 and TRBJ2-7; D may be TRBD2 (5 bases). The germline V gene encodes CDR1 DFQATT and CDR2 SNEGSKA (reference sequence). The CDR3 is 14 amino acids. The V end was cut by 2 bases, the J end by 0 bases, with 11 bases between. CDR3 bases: TGCAGTGCTAGAAATCGGGATTACTCCTACGAGCAGTACTTC. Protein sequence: CSARNRDYSYEQYF.

The CDR3 nucleotides read TGTGCCAGCAGCTTGGGAGGCAGGGCCCACTCCTACAATGAGCAGTACTTC. This translates into CASSLGGRAHSYNEQYF. V usage is TRBV5-6 and J usage is TRBJ2-1, with D maybe TRBD1 (5 bases). TRBJ2-7 explains the end of the DNA better; the J call may be wrong. Germline CDR1 SGHDT, CDR2 YYEEEE. The length of the CDR3 is 17 residues.

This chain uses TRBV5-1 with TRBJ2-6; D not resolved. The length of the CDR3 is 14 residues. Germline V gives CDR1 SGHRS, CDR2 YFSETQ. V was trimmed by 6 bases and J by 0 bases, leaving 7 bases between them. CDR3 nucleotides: TGCGCCAGCAAGGCCAGCTCTGGGGCCAACGTCCTGACTTTC. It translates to CASKASSGANVLTF.

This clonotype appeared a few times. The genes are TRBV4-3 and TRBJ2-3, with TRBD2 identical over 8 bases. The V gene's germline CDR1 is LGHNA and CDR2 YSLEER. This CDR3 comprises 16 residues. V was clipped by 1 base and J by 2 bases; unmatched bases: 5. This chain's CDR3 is CASSQAAGAFTDTQYF. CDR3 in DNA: TGCGCCAGCAGCCAAGCAGCGGGGGCCTTCACAGATACGCAGTATTTT.

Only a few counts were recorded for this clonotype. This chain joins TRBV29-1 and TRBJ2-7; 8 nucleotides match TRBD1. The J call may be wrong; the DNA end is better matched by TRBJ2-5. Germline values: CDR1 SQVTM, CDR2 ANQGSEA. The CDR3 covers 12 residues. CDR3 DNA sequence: TGCAGCGCCTCGGACAGGGCAGAGACCCAGTACTTC. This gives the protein CSASDRAETQYF.

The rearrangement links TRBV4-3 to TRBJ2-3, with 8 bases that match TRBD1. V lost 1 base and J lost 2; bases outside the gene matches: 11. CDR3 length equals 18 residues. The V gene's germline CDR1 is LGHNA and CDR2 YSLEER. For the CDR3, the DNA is TGCGCCAGCAGCCAAGGTCAAGCAGGGGGCTATGTCACAGATACGCAGTATTTT. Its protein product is CASSQGQAGGYVTDTQYF.

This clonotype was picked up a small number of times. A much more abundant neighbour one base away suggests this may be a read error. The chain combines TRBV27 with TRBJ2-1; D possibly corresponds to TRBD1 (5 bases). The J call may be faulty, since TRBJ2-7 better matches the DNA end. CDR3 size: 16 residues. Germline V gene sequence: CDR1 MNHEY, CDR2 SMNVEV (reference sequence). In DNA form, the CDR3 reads TGTGCCAGCAGTACGTTACAGGCGAGCTCCTACAATGAGCAGTACTTC. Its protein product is CASSTLQASSYNEQYF.

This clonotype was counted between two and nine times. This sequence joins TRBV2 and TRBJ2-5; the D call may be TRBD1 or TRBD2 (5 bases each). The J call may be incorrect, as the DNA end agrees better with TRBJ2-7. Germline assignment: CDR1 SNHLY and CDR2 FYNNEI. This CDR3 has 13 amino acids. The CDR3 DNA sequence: TGTGCCAGAGAGGGCAGGGATAGAAACGAGCAGTACTTC. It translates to CAREGRDRNEQYF.

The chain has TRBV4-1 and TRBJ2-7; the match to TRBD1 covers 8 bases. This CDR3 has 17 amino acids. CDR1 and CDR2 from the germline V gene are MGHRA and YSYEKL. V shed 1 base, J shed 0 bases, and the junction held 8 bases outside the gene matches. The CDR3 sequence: CASSQAPDRDPSYEQYF. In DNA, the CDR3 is TGCGCCAGCAGCCAAGCGCCGGACAGGGACCCCTCCTACGAGCAGTACTTC.